Reported below is one T cell receptor beta chain. Its antigen is unidentified. The record originates from a study of shared clonotypes between healthy human individuals. Naive-designated CD8 cells lacked CD45RO, were positively enriched for CCR7, and omitted terminally differentiated effector memory CD45RA+ cells. There were only Caucasian adults among the donors, and all lived in Nashville, Tennessee. Study-level findings and limits: Limitation of the genetic and exposure-history diversity represented came from the few donors.

The CDR3 extends over 13 amino acids. Germline CDR1 LGHNA, CDR2 YSLEER. V lost 1 base and J 5 bases, leaving 7 bases between the germline ends. A deep-level run was used for the assay. TCRdb's copy holds only in-frame clones and misses some; the assay was immunoSEQ multiplex PCR. The sample comprises a few million clones, 80% to 95% of which are singletons, and roughly 1.7% rests with the top ten. This receptor was obtained from a man aged 18 to 35 in good health. Some clones in this sample may be carry-over from other donors' samples. Sequencing was performed on naive CD8+ T cells from PBMCs. The chain couples TRBV4-3 to TRBJ2-3; no firm D call. The CDR3 bases are TGCGCCAGCAGCCAAGGCTCTGTAGATACGCAGTATTTT. This gives the protein CASSQGSVDTQYF.